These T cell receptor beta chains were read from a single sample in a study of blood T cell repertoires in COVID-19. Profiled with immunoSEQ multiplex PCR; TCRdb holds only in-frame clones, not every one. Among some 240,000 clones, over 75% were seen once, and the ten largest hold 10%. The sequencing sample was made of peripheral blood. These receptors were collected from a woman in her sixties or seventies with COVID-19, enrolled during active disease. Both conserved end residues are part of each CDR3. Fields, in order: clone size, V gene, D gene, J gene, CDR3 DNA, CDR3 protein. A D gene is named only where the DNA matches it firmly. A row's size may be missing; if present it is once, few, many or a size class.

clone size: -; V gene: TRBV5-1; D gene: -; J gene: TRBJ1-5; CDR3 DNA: TGCGCCAGCAGCATACAGGGTTATAGCAATCAGCCCCAGCATTTT; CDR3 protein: CASSIQGYSNQPQHF
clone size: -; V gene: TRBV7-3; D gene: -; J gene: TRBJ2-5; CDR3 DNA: TGTGCCAGCAGCCCAGGGGGGCTTGAGACCCAGTACTTC; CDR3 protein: CASSPGGLETQYF
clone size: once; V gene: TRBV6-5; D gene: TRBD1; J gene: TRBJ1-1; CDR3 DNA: TGTGCCAGCAGTTATTTGGGACAGGGAGGCACTGAAGCTTTCTTT; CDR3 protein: CASSYLGQGGTEAFF
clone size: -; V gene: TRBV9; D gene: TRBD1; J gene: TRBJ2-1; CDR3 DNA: TGTGCCAGCAGCGTAGGGTTGAGTCGAGACAGGGGGCATGGGGAGCAGTTCTTC; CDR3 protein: CASSVGLSRDRGHGEQFF
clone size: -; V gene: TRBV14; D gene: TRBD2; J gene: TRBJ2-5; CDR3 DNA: TGTGCCAGCAGCCAACAGGGACCGGGCGGGGGAGTGGGAGAGACCCAGTACTTC; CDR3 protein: CASSQQGPGGGVGETQYF
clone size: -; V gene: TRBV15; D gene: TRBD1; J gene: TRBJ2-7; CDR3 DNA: TGTGCCACCAGCAGAGGGGGTGACAGGGGTCAGTACGAGCAGTACTTC; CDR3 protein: CATSRGGDRGQYEQYF
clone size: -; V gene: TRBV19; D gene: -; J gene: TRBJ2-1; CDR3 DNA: TGTGCCAGTAAGGATCCGGGTCTCAGCTACAATGAGCAGTTCTTC; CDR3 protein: CASKDPGLSYNEQFF
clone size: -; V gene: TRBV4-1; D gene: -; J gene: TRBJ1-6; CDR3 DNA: TGCGCCAGCAGCCAAGACAGGACACTACGTGCAGGATCACCCCTCCACTTT; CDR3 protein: CASSQDRTLRAGSPLHF
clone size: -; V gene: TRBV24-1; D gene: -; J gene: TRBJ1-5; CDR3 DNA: TGTGCCACCAGTGACCGAGGACACGGCCGCAATCAGCCCCAGCATTTT; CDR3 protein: CATSDRGHGRNQPQHF
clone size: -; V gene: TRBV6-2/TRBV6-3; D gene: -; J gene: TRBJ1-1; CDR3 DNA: TGTGCCAGCAGTTACTTCAGGGTCGAAATGAACACTGAAGCTTTCTTT; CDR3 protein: CASSYFRVEMNTEAFF
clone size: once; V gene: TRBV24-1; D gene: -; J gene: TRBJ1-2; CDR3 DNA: TGTGCCACCTCGACAGGAGGTAACTATGGCTACACCTTC; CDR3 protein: CATSTGGNYGYTF
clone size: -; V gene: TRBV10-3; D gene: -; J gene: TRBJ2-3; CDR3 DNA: TGTGCCACCTCGGACAGCAGGGGAGATACGCAGTATTTT; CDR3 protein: CATSDSRGDTQYF
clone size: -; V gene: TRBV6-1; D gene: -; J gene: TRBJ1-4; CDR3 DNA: TGTGCCAGCAGTGACATGGGGCCGGGGGATGAAAAACTGTTTTTT; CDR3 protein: CASSDMGPGDEKLFF
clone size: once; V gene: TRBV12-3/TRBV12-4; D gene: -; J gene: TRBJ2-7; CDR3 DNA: TGTGCCAGCAGCGGGGGGCACTACGAGCAGTACTTC; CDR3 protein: CASSGGHYEQYF
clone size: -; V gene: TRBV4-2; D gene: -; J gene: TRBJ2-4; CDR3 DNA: TGTGCCAGCAGCCAAGTTAGTCAGGGAGGTAAAAACATTCAGTACTTC; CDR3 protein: CASSQVSQGGKNIQYF
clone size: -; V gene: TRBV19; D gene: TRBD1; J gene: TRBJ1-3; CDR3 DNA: TGTGCCAGTGGGATCAGGGGGGCCTCTGGAAACACCATATATTTT; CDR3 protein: CASGIRGASGNTIYF
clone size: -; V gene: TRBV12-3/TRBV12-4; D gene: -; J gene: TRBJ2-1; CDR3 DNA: TGTGCCAGCACCCAAAGAGGGTTTCATGAGCAGTTCTTC; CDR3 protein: CASTQRGFHEQFF
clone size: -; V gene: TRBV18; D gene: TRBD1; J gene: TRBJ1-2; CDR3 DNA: TGTGCCAGCTCACCACAACAGGGGGAAGGCTACACCTTC; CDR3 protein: CASSPQQGEGYTF
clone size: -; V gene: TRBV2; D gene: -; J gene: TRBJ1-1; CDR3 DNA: TGTGCCAGCAGTGAATTAGGAGCGGACACTGAAGCTTTCTTT; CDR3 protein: CASSELGADTEAFF
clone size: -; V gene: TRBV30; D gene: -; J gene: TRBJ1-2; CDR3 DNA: TGTGCCTGGAGTGCTGGGGCCTATGGCTACACCTTC; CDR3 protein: CAWSAGAYGYTF
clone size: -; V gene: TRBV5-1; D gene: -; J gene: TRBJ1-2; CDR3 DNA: TGCGCCAGCAGCTTGGGACAGGTCCTCTATGGCTACACCTTC; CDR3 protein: CASSLGQVLYGYTF
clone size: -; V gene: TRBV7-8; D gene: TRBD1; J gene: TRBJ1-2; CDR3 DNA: TGTGCCAGCAGCTCAGGACAGGGAGGGAACTATGGCTACACCTTC; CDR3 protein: CASSSGQGGNYGYTF
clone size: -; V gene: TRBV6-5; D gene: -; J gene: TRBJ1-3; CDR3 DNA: TGTGCCAGCAGTTACTACAGGGACTCTGGAAACACCATATATTTT; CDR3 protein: CASSYYRDSGNTIYF
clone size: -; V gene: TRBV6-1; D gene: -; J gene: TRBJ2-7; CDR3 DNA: TGTGCCAGCAGTGCCCGAAGACGACAGGAAAAAACTTACGAGCAGTACTTC; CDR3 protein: CASSARRRQEKTYEQYF
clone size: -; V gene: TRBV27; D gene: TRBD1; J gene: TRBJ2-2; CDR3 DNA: TGTGCCAGCAGCCTCCTTCGGACAGGGGTCGAGACCGGGGAGCTGTTTTTT; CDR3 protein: CASSLLRTGVETGELFF
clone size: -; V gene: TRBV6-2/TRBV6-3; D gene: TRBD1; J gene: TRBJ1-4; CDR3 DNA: TGTGCCAGCAGTTACCCCTCCCTATGGAACAGGGGGCGGGGAACTAATGAAAAACTGTTTTTT; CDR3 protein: CASSYPSLWNRGRGTNEKLFF
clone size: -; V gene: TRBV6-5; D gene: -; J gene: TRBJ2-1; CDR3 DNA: TGTGCCAGCATGTCCGGGACTGTAGGGAATGAGCAGTTCTTC; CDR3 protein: CASMSGTVGNEQFF
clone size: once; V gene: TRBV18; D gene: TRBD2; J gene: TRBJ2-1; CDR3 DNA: TGTGCCAGCACGGGACTAGCGGGTCAGAGCTCCTACAATGAGCAGTTCTTC; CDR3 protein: CASTGLAGQSSYNEQFF
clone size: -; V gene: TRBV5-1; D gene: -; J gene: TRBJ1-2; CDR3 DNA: TGCGCCAGCAGCTTGGAAGGGGCGCGGAACTATGGCTACACCTTC; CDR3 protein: CASSLEGARNYGYTF
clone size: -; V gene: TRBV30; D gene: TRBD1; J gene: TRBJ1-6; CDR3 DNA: TGTGCCTGGAGTGCCGGGACAGGGACTTATAATTCACCCCTCCACTTT; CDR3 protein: CAWSAGTGTYNSPLHF
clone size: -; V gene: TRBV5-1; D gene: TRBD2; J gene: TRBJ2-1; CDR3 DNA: TGCGCCAGCCGAGCGGGAGCGTTAGATGAGCAGTTCTTC; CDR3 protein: CASRAGALDEQFF
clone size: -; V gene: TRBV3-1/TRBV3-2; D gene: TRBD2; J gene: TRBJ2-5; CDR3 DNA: TGTGCCAGCGCACGGGAGGGACAAGAGACCCAGTACTTC; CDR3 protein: CASAREGQETQYF
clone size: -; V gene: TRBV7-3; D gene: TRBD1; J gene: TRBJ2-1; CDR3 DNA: TGTGCCAGCAGCCCGGGACAGGGGGTGAATGAGCAGTTCTTC; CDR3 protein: CASSPGQGVNEQFF
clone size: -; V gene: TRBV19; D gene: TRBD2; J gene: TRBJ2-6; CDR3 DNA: TGTGCCAGTAGGAAATCGGGACTAGCGGGAGGGGCTGGGGCCAACGTCCTGACTTTC; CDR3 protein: CASRKSGLAGGAGANVLTF
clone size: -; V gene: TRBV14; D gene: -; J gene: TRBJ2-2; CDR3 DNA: TGTGCCAGCAGTCTATACGGACACACGAACACCGGGGAGCTGTTTTTT; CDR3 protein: CASSLYGHTNTGELFF
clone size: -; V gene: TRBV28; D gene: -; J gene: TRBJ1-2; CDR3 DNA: TGTGCCAGCAGTTCTACGATGACAGTGTTCATCTATGGCTACACCTTC; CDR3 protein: CASSSTMTVFIYGYTF
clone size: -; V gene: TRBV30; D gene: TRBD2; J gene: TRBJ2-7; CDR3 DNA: TGTGCCTGGAGTGTAGTCGGGACTAGCGGTGAGCAGTACTTC; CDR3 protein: CAWSVVGTSGEQYF
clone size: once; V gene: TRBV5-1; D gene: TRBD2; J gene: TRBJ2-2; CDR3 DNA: TGCGCCAGCAGCCTTCGGACTAGCGGGAGTCTGTACACCGGGGAGCTGTTTTTT; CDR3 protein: CASSLRTSGSLYTGELFF
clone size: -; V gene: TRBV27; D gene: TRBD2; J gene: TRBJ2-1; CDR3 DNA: TGTGCCAGCAGTTTAACCCGTCTAGCGGGAGGGCCTGGAGGGTTCTTC; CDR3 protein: CASSLTRLAGGPGGFF
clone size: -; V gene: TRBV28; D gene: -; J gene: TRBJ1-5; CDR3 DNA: TGTGCCAGCAGTTTCCAGGTTAGCAATCAGCCCCAGCATTTT; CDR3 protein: CASSFQVSNQPQHF
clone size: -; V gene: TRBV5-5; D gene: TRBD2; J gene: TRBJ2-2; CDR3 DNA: TGTGCCAGCAGCCCACAACTAGCGGGAGGCGAGCTGTTTTTT; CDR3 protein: CASSPQLAGGELFF
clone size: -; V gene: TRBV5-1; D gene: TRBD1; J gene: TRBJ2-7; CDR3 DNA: TGCGCCAGCAGCGTGGGACAGTCGGACGAGCAGTACTTC; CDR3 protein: CASSVGQSDEQYF
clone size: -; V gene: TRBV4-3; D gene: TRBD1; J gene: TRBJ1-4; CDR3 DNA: TGCGCCAGCAGCCAAGGACAGGGTGGTGAAAAACTGTTTTTT; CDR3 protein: CASSQGQGGEKLFF
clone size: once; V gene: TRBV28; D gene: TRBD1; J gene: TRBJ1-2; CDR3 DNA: TGTGCCAGCACCCCCCGGGGACAGACCTATGGCTACACCTTC; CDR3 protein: CASTPRGQTYGYTF
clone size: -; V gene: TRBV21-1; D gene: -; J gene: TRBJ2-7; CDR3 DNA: TGTGCCAGCATCGACCCCGGGACAGAGGAGTACGAGCAGTACTTC; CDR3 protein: CASIDPGTEEYEQYF
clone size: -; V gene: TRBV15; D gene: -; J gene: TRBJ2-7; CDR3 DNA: TGTGCCACCAGCATTGCGACATATTCCTACGAGCAGTACTTC; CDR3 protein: CATSIATYSYEQYF
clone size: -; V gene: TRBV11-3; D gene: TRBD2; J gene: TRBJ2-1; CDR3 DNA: TGTGCCAGCAGCTCACAACTAGCGGGGTCGGGCGATGAGCAGTTCTTC; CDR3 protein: CASSSQLAGSGDEQFF
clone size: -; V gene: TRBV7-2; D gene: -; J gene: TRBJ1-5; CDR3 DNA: TGTGCCAGCAGCTTACCCCCAGGGAATCAGCCCCAGCATTTT; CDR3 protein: CASSLPPGNQPQHF
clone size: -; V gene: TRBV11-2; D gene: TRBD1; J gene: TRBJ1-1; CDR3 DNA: TGTGCCAGCAGCTTAGAGCTCTCTGCAGGGGGGACTGAAGCTTTCTTT; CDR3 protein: CASSLELSAGGTEAFF
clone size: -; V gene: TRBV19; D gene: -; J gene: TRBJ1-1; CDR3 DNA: TGTGCCAGTATCCCCGCGGGCCCGGGGGTGGCTTTCTTT; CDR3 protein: CASIPAGPGVAFF
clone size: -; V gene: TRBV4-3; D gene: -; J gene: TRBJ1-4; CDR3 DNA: TGCGCCAGCAGCCACTCACAGGGTACTAATGAAAAACTGTTTTTT; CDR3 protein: CASSHSQGTNEKLFF
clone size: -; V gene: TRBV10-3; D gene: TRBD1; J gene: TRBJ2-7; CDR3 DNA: TGTGCCATCAGTGTAGACAGGGACCGCGAGCAGTACTTC; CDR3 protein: CAISVDRDREQYF
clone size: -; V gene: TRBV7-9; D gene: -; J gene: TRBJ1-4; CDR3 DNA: TGTGCCAGCATCCGGACATCAGGTGAAAAACTGTTTTTT; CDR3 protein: CASIRTSGEKLFF
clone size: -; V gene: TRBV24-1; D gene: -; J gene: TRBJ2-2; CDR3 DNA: TGTGCCACCAGTGCCACTCGCTCGGCCGGGGAGCTGTTTTTT; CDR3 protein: CATSATRSAGELFF